Presented here are 4 T cell receptor beta chains from one specimen sequenced in a study of blood T cell repertoires in COVID-19. Here immunoSEQ multiplex PCR was the method, and the copy in TCRdb shows in-frame clones only, minus some. This sample has more than 70,000 clones, with about 86% found just once. The specimen was peripheral blood. The source is a man aged 60 to 69 with acute or convalescent COVID-19.

The chain recombines TRBV29-1 with TRBJ2-7, with D perhaps TRBD2 (6 bases). Trimming pared 3 bases from V and 5 bases from J, leaving 14 bases between. This CDR3 region has 13 residues. In germline, CDR1 is SQVTM, CDR2 ANQGSEA. CDR3 sequence reads: CSVDRGLGNEQYF. CDR3 DNA: TGCAGCGTTGATCGGGGGTTGGGAAACGAGCAGTACTTC.

The chain recombines TRBV10-1 with TRBJ2-7, with 7 bases that match TRBD1. This CDR3 is 13 amino acids long. The V segment lost 6 bases and the J segment 0 bases; nucleotides outside the gene matches: 2. Germline values: CDR1 WNHNN, CDR2 SYGVQD (reference sequence). This CDR3 reads CASRRQGSYEQYF. The CDR3 DNA sequence: TGCGCCAGCAGACGACAGGGCTCCTACGAGCAGTACTTC.

The V and J genes are TRBV19 and TRBJ2-5; tentative D call: TRBD2 (6 bases). Germline CDR1 and CDR2: LNHDA and SQIVND (reference sequence). The V end lost 1 base, the J end lost 4 bases, and 16 bases lay between the germline ends. There are 16 residues in the CDR3. CDR3 nucleotide sequence: TGTGCCAGTAGTATAGCGCACTCCCGGAGGGGAGAGACCCAGTACTTC. It codes for CASSIAHSRRGETQYF.

The chain combines TRBV6-6 with TRBJ2-1; TRBD2 matches at 8 bases. This CDR3 has 20 residues. The V segment lost 6 bases and the J segment 0 bases; nucleotides outside the gene matches: 19. The V gene's germline CDR1 is MNHNY and CDR2 SVGAGI (reference sequence). The CDR3 here is CASSPLFITGGGFSYNEQFF. CDR3 DNA: TGTGCCAGCAGCCCCCTCTTTATTACGGGAGGGGGATTCTCCTACAATGAGCAGTTCTTC.